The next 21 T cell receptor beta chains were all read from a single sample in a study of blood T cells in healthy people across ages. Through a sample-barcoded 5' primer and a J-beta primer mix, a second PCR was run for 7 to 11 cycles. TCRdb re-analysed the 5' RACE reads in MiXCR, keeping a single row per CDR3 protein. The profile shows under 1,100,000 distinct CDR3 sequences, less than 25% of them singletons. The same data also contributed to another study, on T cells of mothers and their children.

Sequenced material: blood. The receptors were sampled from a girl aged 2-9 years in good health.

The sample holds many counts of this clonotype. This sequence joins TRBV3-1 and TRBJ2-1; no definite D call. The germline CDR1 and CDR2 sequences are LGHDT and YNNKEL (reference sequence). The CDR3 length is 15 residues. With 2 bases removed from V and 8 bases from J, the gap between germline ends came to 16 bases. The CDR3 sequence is CASSQYDATLDEQFF. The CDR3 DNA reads TGTGCCAGCAGCCAATATGATGCCACGTTAGATGAGCAGTTCTTC.

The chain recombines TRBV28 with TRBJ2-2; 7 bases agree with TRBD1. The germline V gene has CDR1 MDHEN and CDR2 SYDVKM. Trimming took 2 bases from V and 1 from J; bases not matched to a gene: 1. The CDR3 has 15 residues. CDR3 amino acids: CASSLGQENTGELFF. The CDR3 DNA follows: TGTGCCAGCAGTTTAGGACAGGAGAACACCGGGGAGCTGTTTTTT.

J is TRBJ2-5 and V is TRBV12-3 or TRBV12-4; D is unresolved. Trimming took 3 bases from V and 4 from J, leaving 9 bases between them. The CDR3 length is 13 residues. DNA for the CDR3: TGTGCCAGCAGTTTTTCGCTCGCAGAGACCCAGTACTTC. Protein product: CASSFSLAETQYF.

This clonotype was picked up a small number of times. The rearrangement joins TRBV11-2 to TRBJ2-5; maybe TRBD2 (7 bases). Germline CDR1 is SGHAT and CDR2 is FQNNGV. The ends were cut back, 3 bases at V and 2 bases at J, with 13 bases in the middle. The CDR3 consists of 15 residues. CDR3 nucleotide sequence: TGTGCCAGCAGCTTCAGCGCGGGGGCGCAAGAGACCCAGTACTTC. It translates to CASSFSAGAQETQYF.

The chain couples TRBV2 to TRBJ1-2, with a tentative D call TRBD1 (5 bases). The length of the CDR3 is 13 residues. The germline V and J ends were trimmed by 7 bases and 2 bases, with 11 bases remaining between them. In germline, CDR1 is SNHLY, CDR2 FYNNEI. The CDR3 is CASIVWGNYGYTF. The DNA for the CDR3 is TGTGCCAGCATTGTTTGGGGGAACTATGGCTACACCTTC.

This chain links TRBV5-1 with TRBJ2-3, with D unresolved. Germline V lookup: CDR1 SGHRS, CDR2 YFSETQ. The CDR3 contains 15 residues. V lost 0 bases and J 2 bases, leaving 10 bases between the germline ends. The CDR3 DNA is TGCGCCAGCAGCTTGGGGCGCATTTTCACAGATACGCAGTATTTT. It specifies CASSLGRIFTDTQYF.

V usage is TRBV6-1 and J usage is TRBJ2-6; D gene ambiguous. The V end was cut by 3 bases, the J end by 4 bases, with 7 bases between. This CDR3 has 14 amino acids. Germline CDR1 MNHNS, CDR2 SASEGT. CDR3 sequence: CASSDMNGANVLTF. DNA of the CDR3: TGTGCCAGCAGTGACATGAACGGGGCCAACGTCCTGACTTTC.

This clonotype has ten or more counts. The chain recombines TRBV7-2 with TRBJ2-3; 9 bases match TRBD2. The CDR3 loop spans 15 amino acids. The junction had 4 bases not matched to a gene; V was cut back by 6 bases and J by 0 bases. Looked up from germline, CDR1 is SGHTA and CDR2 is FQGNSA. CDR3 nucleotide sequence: TGTGCCAGCAGAGCAACTAGCGGGAGCACAGATACGCAGTATTTT. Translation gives CASRATSGSTDTQYF.

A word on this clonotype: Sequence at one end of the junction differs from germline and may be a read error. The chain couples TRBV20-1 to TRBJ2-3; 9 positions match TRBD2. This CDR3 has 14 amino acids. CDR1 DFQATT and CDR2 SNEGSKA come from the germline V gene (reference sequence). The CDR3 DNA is TGCGGTGCTGCGGCAGGTAGCGGGAGTGATACGCAGTATTTT. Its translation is CGAAAGSGSDTQYF.

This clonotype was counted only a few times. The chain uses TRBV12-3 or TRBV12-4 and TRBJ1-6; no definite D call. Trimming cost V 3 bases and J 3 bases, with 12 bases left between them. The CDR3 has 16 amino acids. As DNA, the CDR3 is TGTGCCAGCAGTTTGAAGAGATACAGCTATAATTCACCCCTCCACTTT. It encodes CASSLKRYSYNSPLHF.

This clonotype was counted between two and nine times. The CDR3 nucleotides are TGCAGTGTGAGGGGGCAGGACTATGGCTACACCTTC. Translation gives CSVRGQDYGYTF. The genes are TRBV20-1 and TRBJ1-2, with 7 positions matching TRBD1. CDR1 DFQATT and CDR2 SNEGSKA come from the germline V gene (reference sequence). The CDR3 has 12 amino acids. With V trimmed by 7 bases and J by 3 bases, 5 bases remained unmatched.

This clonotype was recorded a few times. CDR3 bases: TGTGCCAGCAGCCTCCTACCGGGAGTGGAGCAGTTCTTC. It yields the protein CASSLLPGVEQFF. The V call is TRBV6-1, the J call TRBJ2-1, with a tentative D call TRBD2 (6 bases). The CDR3 contains 13 residues. Germline loops: CDR1 MNHNS, CDR2 SASEGT. V lost 6 bases and J lost 10, with 16 bases in between.

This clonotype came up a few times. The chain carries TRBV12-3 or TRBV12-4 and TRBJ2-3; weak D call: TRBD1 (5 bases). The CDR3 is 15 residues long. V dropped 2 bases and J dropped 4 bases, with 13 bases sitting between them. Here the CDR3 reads CASSLTRDSSDTQYF. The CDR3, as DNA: TGTGCCAGCAGTTTAACACGAGACAGCTCAGATACGCAGTATTTT.

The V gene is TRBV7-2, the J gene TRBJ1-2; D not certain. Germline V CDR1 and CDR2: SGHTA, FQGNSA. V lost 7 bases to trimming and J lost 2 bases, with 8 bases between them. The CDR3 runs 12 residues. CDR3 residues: CASITGNYGYTF. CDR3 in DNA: TGTGCCAGCATCACGGGGAACTATGGCTACACCTTC.

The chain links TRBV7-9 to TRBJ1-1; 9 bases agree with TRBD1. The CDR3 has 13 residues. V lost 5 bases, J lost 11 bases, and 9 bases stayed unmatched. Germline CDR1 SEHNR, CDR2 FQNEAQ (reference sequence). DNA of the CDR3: TGTGCCAGCAGCCCGACAGGGGGAGAAGGGGCTTTCTTT. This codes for CASSPTGGEGAFF.

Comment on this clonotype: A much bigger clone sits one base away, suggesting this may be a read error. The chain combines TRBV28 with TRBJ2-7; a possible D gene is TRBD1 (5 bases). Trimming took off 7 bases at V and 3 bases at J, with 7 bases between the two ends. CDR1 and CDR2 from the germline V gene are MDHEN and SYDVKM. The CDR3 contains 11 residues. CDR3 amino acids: CASNQGYEQYF. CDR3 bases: TGTGCCAGCAACCAGGGCTACGAGCAGTACTTC.

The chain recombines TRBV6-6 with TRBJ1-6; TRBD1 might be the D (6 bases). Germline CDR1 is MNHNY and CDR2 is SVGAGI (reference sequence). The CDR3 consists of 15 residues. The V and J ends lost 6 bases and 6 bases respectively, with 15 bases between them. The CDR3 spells CASRQGTNLNSPLHF. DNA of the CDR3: TGTGCCAGCAGGCAAGGGACAAATCTTAATTCACCCCTCCACTTT.

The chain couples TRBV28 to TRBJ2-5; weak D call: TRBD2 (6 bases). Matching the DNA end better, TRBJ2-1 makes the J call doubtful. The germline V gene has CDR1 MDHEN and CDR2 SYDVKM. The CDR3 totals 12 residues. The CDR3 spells CASGGLSREQFF. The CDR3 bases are TGTGCCAGCGGGGGACTTTCTAGGGAGCAGTTCTTC.

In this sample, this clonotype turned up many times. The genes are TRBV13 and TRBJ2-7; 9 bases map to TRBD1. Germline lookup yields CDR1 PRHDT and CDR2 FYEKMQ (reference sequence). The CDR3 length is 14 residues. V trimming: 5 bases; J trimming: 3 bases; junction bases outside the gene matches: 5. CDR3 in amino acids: CASSARDRVYEQYF. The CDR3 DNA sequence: TGTGCCAGCAGCGCCCGGGACAGGGTCTACGAGCAGTACTTC.

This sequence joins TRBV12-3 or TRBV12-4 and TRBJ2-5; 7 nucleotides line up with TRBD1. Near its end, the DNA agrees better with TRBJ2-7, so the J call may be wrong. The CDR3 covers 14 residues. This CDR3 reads CASSLRGQAYEQYF. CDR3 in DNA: TGTGCCAGCAGCCTAAGAGGACAGGCCTACGAGCAGTACTTC.

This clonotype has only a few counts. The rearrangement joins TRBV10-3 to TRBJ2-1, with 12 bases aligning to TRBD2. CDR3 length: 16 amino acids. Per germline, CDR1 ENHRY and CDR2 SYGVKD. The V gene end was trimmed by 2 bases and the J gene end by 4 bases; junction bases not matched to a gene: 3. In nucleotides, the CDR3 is TGTGCCATCAGTGAGCTCCTAGCGGGAGGGTACAATGAGCAGTTCTTC. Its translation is CAISELLAGGYNEQFF.